This T cell receptor beta chain was profiled in a study of blood T cell repertoires in COVID-19. The wider study: Nucleic acid was either cDNA or gDNA, and it came from T cells, B-cell-depleted T cells, or PBMCs.

The CDR3 runs to 16 residues. V lost 6 bases, J lost 5 bases, and 18 bases stayed unmatched. Germline V gene lookup returns CDR1 SQVTM and CDR2 ANQGSEA. The repertoire was sequenced with immunoSEQ multiplex PCR; TCRdb's copy has only in-frame clones and lacks some. In the table there are 230,000 or so clones, about 85% of which are singletons. The participants were between roughly 18 and 89 years old and came from about two dozen US areas. Which cohort a participant joined came from the clinical history participants gave. The sequence was collected from a woman between 45 and 60 years old who had been exposed to COVID-19. The chain recombines TRBV29-1 with TRBJ1-2; 7 bases map to TRBD1. The specimen was PBMCs or T cells enriched from blood (not recorded which). CDR3 coding DNA: TGCAGCGTGGCCCCGGGACAGTCCCCCGGGCGGTATGGCTACACCTTC. Amino acids: CSVAPGQSPGRYGYTF.